This T cell receptor (beta chain) originates from a study of shared clonotypes between healthy human individuals (dated by TCRdb to between 2020 and 2021). General notes on the study: Three men and two women, aged 18 to 49 years, made up the cohort. For each donor, CD4 naive and CD4 memory were each run on three plates, CD8 naive on two plates, and CD8 memory on one plate. To estimate repertoire size and how much clonotype sharing occurs between individuals, the study deeply sequenced the blood TCR repertoires of several healthy adults. Different laboratories and diverse techniques were used to prepare libraries and sequence TCR repertoires, to increase sequencing depth and limit assay-specific biases. Per donor, leukapheresis produced somewhere between about 0.85 and 9.5 billion PBMCs.

Using the deep immunoSEQ assay, multiplex PCR amplified TCR CDR3 regions from genomic DNA. Extracted genomic DNA from each cell subset was distributed evenly across all wells of several immunoSEQ 96-well plates, and each plate was treated as a replicate. For sorted subsets, about 200 ng genomic DNA, equal to 25,000 to 35,000 T cell genomes, was loaded into each replicate PCR. Purified libraries were measured with a Qubit 3.0 fluorometer, size-checked on a Bioanalyzer 2100, and measured again with the KAPA Library Quantification kit. A separate single-read 150-cycle Illumina NextSeq 550 flow cell was used to sequence each immunoSEQ 96-well plate. The paper's processing steps were these. Because only junctional sequences without quality scores were contained in the immunoSEQ output, filtering matching that applied to full-length reads could not be performed. Sequences were annotated with PyIR, a Python wrapper for IgBLAST v1.9, using IMGT germline references to assign V/J genes and CDR3. Reads with weak V/J assignments (E-value above 1e-6), missing CDR3, stop codons, out-of-frame junctions, or ambiguous translated residues were removed. V3J clonotypes were defined as sequences sharing the same inferred V gene, J gene, and CDR3 amino acid sequence. The percentage overlap between two repertoires was calculated by dividing the number of shared unique clonotypes by the size of the smaller repertoire. RTK rarefaction, the Chao1 estimator, and Recon v2.1 estimates of unobserved clonotypes were used to assess repertoire richness. Generation probabilities for all TCRbeta clonotypes obtained by the gDNA method from four donors were computed using OLGA. What TCRdb holds here is the immuneACCESS table cut down to in-frame rearrangements. Part of the clones is not present; checked against another copy, under half of the missing clones reflect an unresolved V gene, and the others are unexplained. Clonal size and the V and J genes are those of that table, whereas D and trimming came from the DNA. This sample lists about 2.1 million clones; 93% were detected once. The ten largest clonotypes hold about 1.6% of the sample.

The germline V gene (reference sequence) provides CDR1 SEHNR and CDR2 FQNEAQ. Trimming takes 11 bases from V and 0 bases from J, and the germline ends sit 14 bases apart. The cysteine opens and the phenylalanine closes a CDR3 of 14 amino acids. The CDR3 DNA has 42 bases and is translated from base 1. As regards this clone: It has no known antigen specificity. The record has no base qualities; no much larger clone is one base away.

General findings and caveats noted by the study authors: Even with the large sequencing depth, rarefaction of the sorted-subset datasets indicated that sequencing was incomplete. Clonotypes shared by all four sorted-subset donors showed higher generation probabilities than non-shared clonotypes. Based on pairwise subsampling, the degree of clonotype sharing among donors was expected to be affected by sequencing depth. Naive subsets generally had larger estimated clonotype richness than memory subsets. Only blood was sampled, and tissue TCR repertoires likely differ from those in blood. Sharing across four donors was observed for about 5% of naive CD4, about 3.2% of naive CD8, over 2% of memory CD4, and approximately 0.41% of memory CD8 clonotypes. Because the study included a small number of donors, the genetic and exposure-history diversity represented was limited.

For the CD8 naive samples, CD45RO-negative cells were positively selected for CCR7, yielding a CD45RA+CCR7+ population from which TemRA cells were excluded. The donors were healthy, HIV-negative adults who had no recently reported acute infections or vaccinations. Every donor was a Caucasian adult residing in Nashville, Tennessee, USA. Blood was obtained by leukapheresis, after which PBMCs were separated by Ficoll-Histopaque density gradient centrifugation and cryopreserved in liquid nitrogen vapor phase. Analytical flow cytometry was used to check the purity and quantity of every magnetically sorted T cell population. From each sorted fraction, genomic DNA was isolated and quantified by UV absorbance on a Nanodrop 2000c.

The V and J segments used are TRBV7-9 and TRBJ2-1, with no confident D gene call. This sequence was found in a young man in good health. Some clones in this sample may be carry-over from other donors' samples. Sequencing was done on a sample of naive CD8+ T cells from PBMCs. The cell subset or site label of this sample denotes: CD45RA+CCR7+. The bases are TGTGCCGGGTTCCGGACGAGCTCCTACAATGAGCAGTTCTTC. Its protein is CAGFRTSSYNEQFF.